These 20 T cell receptor beta chains came from one sample sequenced in a study of cytomegalovirus exposure and HLA in healthy donors. Data came from immunoSEQ multiplex PCR; TCRdb stores just in-frame clones and leaves some out. Seen here are tens of thousands of clones, around 96% observed once, and the top ten hold 0.9% to 1.5%. The sequenced sample was PBMCs. Receptors were obtained from a woman under 30 in good health and CMV-seronegative.

J is TRBJ2-3 and V is TRBV10-3, with 8 bases that match TRBD2. The germline gives CDR1 ENHRY, CDR2 SYGVKD. After removal of 6 bases from V and 2 bases from J, the junction contained 4 bases not matched to a gene. The CDR3 sequence is 14 residues long. CDR3 in amino acids: CAISELAATDTQYF. The CDR3 DNA reads TGTGCCATCAGCGAACTAGCGGCCACAGATACGCAGTATTTT.

CDR3 amino acids: CATRVGGYYGYTF. In DNA, the CDR3 is TGTGCCACCCGGGTCGGGGGTTACTATGGCTACACCTTC. The chain recombines TRBV6-6 with TRBJ1-2; D may be TRBD1 (5 bases). CDR3 length equals 13 residues. CDR1 and CDR2 from the germline V gene are MNHNY and SVGAGI (reference sequence). V was trimmed by 10 bases and J by 3 bases, leaving 15 bases between them.

The chain has TRBV6-5 and TRBJ2-6, with D unclear. CDR3 length: 15 residues. The germline CDR1 and CDR2 sequences are MNHEY and SVGAGI. V lost 2 bases, J lost 4 bases, and 9 bases lay in between. In nucleotides, the CDR3 is TGTGCCAGCAGTTACACGGGTTCCGGGGCCAACGTCCTGACTTTC. Protein sequence: CASSYTGSGANVLTF.

The V and J genes are TRBV13 and TRBJ2-3; no clear D gene. The CDR3 spans 13 residues. CDR1 is PRHDT and CDR2 is FYEKMQ in the germline V gene (reference sequence). V lost 0 bases, J lost 9 bases, and 10 bases lay in between. CDR3 region: CASSLGAETTQYF. CDR3 bases: TGTGCCAGCAGCTTAGGGGCGGAGACCACGCAGTATTTT.

The CDR3 DNA reads TGTGCCAGCAGCTTAGGTCGGAGGGCAACAGTAGCCAAAAACATTCAGTACTTC. Translating gives CASSLGRRATVAKNIQYF. The gene calls are TRBV7-9 and TRBJ2-4, with D possibly TRBD2 on 6 matching bases. Germline V gene data show CDR1 as SEHNR and CDR2 as FQNEAQ (reference sequence). Trimming removed 1 base from V and 0 bases from J, with 16 bases in between. The CDR3 consists of 18 residues.

The chain links TRBV4-1 to TRBJ2-7, with TRBD1 matching over 7 bases. The CDR3 has 15 amino acids. Germline CDR1 MGHRA, CDR2 YSYEKL. Trimming at V came to 6 bases and at J to 3 bases, leaving 11 bases not matched to a gene. CDR3 DNA sequence: TGCGCCAGCAGTAAGACGGTGACAGGGAACTACGAGCAGTACTTC. It codes for CASSKTVTGNYEQYF.

The V and J genes are TRBV28 and TRBJ2-7, with TRBD2 matching 14 bases. J lost 3 bases, V lost 6 bases, and 10 bases had no gene match. CDR1 is MDHEN, CDR2 SYDVKM, per germline. This CDR3 has 17 residues. CDR3 coding DNA: TGTGCCAGCAGCCCCGGGACTAGCGGGAGCCCCCTCTACGAGCAGTACTTC. Translation gives CASSPGTSGSPLYEQYF.

V usage is TRBV2 and J usage is TRBJ2-5, with a possible D match to TRBD2 (6 bases). Germline CDR1 and CDR2: SNHLY and FYNNEI. The CDR3 is 14 residues long. V was pared by 6 bases and J by 1 base, with 12 bases between. DNA of the CDR3: TGTGCCAGCAGAAATCTAGCGCTCCAAGAGACCCAGTACTTC. Translation: CASRNLALQETQYF.

This sequence joins TRBV7-2 and TRBJ1-2; tentative D call: TRBD1 (5 bases). The V end was cut by 3 bases, the J end by 3 bases, with 5 bases between. CDR3 length: 12 residues. Germline V gives CDR1 SGHTA, CDR2 FQGNSA. The CDR3 spells CASSFRDYGYTF. CDR3 bases: TGTGCCAGCAGCTTCAGGGACTATGGCTACACCTTC. The whole variable domain, remainder taken from reference TRBV7-2 and TRBJ1-2, is GAGVSQSPSNKVTEKGKDVELRCDPISGHTALYWYRQSLGQGLEFLIYFQGNSAPDKSGLPSDRFSAERTGGSVSTLTIQRTQQEDSAVYLCASSFRDYGYTFGSGTRLTVV.

CDR3 in amino acids: CASSRKGGASGTRSYNEQFF. The CDR3 DNA follows: TGCGCCAGCAGCCGCAAGGGAGGGGCTAGCGGGACGCGGTCCTACAATGAGCAGTTCTTC. V usage is TRBV4-3 and J usage is TRBJ2-1; 9 nucleotides align to TRBD2. In germline, CDR1 is LGHNA, CDR2 YSLEER. V lost 4 bases to trimming and J lost 1 base; unmatched junction nucleotides: 17. This CDR3 spans 20 amino acids.

This chain joins TRBV2 and TRBJ2-7, with TRBD2 as a possible D gene (5 bases). Between the trimmed V and J ends, which lost 3 bases and 4 bases, there was a span of 10 bases. CDR1 and CDR2 from the germline V gene are SNHLY and FYNNEI. CDR3 length: 13 amino acids. CDR3 protein: CASSEGVRYEQYF. Here the CDR3 DNA reads TGTGCCAGCAGTGAGGGAGTCAGATACGAGCAGTACTTC.

V gene TRBV5-6 combines with J gene TRBJ2-2; D gene ambiguous. CDR3 length: 13 residues. Germline lookup yields CDR1 SGHDT and CDR2 YYEEEE. V was shortened by 2 bases and J by 3 bases, with 5 bases between the two germline ends. CDR3 region: CASSFVDTGELFF. In nucleotides, the CDR3 is TGTGCCAGCAGCTTCGTAGACACCGGGGAGCTGTTTTTT.

V gene TRBV6-6 combines with J gene TRBJ2-5, with unresolved D. CDR3 size: 16 residues. Trimming cost V 6 bases and J 1 base, with 18 bases left between them. The germline V gene has CDR1 MNHNY and CDR2 SVGAGI (reference sequence). The CDR3 coding sequence is TGTGCCAGCAGCCAGACTGAATTGGTTTTCCAAGAGACCCAGTACTTC. Amino acid sequence: CASSQTELVFQETQYF.

This chain uses TRBV9 with TRBJ1-2, with 12 nucleotides matching TRBD1. V shed 4 bases and J 4 bases; nucleotides not matched to a gene: 8. The CDR3 has 16 residues. Germline CDR1 is SGDLS and CDR2 is YYNGEE. The CDR3 loop is CASSPGTGGEGYGYTF. CDR3 bases: TGTGCCAGCAGCCCCGGGACAGGGGGCGAGGGCTATGGCTACACCTTC.

The chain carries TRBV7-9 and TRBJ2-7; 9 bases agree with TRBD1. The V gene's germline CDR1 is SEHNR and CDR2 FQNEAQ (reference sequence). V was clipped by 1 base and J by 2 bases; unmatched bases: 9. The CDR3 runs to 17 residues. The CDR3, as DNA: TGTGCCAGCAGCTTAGGGGCGGGGACAGGGAAAACCTACGAGCAGTACTTC. Encoded protein: CASSLGAGTGKTYEQYF.

V gene TRBV6-6 combines with J gene TRBJ2-1, with TRBD1 identical over 8 bases. Losses at the gene ends were 8 bases for V and 4 bases for J; bases not matched to a gene: 13. The germline gives CDR1 MNHNY, CDR2 SVGAGI (reference sequence). The CDR3 sequence is 16 residues long. CDR3 residues: CASQDRGGVSYNEQFF. In DNA form, the CDR3 reads TGTGCCAGCCAAGACAGGGGAGGCGTATCTTACAATGAGCAGTTCTTC.

The gene calls are TRBV29-1 and TRBJ1-1; D gene unclear. Trimming removed 5 bases from V and 6 bases from J, with 13 bases in between. Germline loops: CDR1 SQVTM, CDR2 ANQGSEA. The CDR3 totals 12 residues. The CDR3 sequence: CSVKSPSAEAFF. The CDR3 region has the DNA TGCAGCGTTAAGAGTCCGTCCGCTGAAGCTTTCTTT.

This rearrangement joins TRBV7-3 to TRBJ1-1; D is unclear. V was pared by 2 bases and J by 3 bases, with 7 bases between. The CDR3 covers 13 residues. CDR1 is SGHTA, CDR2 FQGTGA, per germline. The CDR3 here is CASSLYRDTEAFF. CDR3 DNA: TGTGCCAGCAGCTTATATCGGGACACTGAAGCTTTCTTT.

V is TRBV5-1 and J is TRBJ1-4; D remains unclear. The V and J ends lost 4 bases and 7 bases respectively, with 14 bases between them. From germline, CDR1 is SGHRS and CDR2 YFSETQ. The CDR3 loop spans 14 amino acids. The CDR3 sequence: CASSPGSSGEKLFF. In nucleotides, the CDR3 is TGCGCCAGCAGCCCCGGGTCTTCGGGTGAAAAACTGTTTTTT.

V usage is TRBV4-3 and J usage is TRBJ2-3, with D possibly TRBD2 on 5 matching bases. This CDR3 is built from 15 residues. V gave up 1 base and J gave up 3 bases, with 11 bases separating them. Germline V CDR1 and CDR2: LGHNA, YSLEER. This CDR3 is CASSQVVTGTDTQYF. As DNA, the CDR3 is TGCGCCAGCAGCCAAGTCGTGACGGGGACAGATACGCAGTATTTT.